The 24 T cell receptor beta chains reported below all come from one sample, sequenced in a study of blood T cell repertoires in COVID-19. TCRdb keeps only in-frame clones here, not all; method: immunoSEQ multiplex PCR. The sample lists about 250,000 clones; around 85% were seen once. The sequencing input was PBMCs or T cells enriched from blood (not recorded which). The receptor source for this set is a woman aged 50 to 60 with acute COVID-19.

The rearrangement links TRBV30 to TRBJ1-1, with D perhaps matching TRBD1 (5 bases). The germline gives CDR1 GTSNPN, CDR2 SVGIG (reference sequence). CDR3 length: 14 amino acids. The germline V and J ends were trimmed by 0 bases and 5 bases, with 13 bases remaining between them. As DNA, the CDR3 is TGTGCCTGGAGTGTCGGGACTACTGGGACTGAAGCTTTCTTT. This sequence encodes CAWSVGTTGTEAFF.

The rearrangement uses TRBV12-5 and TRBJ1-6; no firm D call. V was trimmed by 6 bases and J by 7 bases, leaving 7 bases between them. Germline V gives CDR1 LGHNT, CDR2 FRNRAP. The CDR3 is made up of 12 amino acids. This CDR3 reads CASGPSNSPLHF. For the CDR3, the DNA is TGTGCTAGTGGCCCGAGCAATTCACCCCTCCACTTT.

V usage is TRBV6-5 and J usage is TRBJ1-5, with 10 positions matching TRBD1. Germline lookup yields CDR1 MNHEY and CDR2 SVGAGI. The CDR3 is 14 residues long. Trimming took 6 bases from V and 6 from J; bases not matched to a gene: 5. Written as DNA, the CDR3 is TGTGCCAGCAGCAGACAGGGGGCGAGTCAGCCCCAGCATTTT. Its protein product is CASSRQGASQPQHF.

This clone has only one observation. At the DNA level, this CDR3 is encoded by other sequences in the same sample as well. CDR3 protein: CASSVVQGAGEAFF. CDR3 in DNA: TGTGCCAGCAGCGTAGTACAGGGGGCAGGTGAAGCTTTCTTT. The chain has TRBV9 and TRBJ1-1; 9 bases fit TRBD1. The CDR3 has 14 residues. The junction had 4 bases not matched to a gene; V was cut back by 0 bases and J by 7 bases. Germline-derived CDR1 and CDR2 are SGDLS and YYNGEE.

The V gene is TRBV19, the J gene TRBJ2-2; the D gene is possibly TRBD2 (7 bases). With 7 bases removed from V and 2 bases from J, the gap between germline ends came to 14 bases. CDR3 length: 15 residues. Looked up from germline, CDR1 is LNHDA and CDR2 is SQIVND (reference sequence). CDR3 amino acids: CASNPAGTNTGELFF. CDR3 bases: TGTGCCAGTAACCCAGCGGGGACAAACACCGGGGAGCTGTTTTTT.

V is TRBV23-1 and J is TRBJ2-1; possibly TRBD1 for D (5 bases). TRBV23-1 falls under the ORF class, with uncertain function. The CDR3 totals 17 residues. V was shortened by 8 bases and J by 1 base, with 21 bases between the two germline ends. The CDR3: CASLWPHRSFSYNEQFF. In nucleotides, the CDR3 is TGCGCCAGCCTATGGCCCCACAGGTCCTTTTCCTACAATGAGCAGTTCTTC.

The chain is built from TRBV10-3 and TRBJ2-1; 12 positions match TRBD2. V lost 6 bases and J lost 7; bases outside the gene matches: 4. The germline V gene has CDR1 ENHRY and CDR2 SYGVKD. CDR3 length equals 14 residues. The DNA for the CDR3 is TGTGCCATCAGGACTAGCGGGGGCGGGAATGAGCAGTTCTTC. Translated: CAIRTSGGGNEQFF.

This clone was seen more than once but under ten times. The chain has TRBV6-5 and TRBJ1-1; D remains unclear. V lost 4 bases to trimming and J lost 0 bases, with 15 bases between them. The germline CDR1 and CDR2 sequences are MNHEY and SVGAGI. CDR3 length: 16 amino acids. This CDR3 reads CASSWRETDMNTEAFF. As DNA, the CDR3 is TGTGCCAGCAGTTGGAGGGAGACTGATATGAACACTGAAGCTTTCTTT.

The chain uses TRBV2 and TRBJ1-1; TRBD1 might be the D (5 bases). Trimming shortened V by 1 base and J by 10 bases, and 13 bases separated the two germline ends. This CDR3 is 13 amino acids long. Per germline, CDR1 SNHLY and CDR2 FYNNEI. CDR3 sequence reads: CASSEVLGGGAFF. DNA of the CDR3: TGTGCCAGCAGTGAAGTTTTAGGCGGGGGAGCTTTCTTT.

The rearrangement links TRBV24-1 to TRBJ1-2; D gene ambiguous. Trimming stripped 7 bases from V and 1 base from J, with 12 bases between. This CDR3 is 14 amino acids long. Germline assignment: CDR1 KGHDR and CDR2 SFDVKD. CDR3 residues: CATSDRGYNYGYTF. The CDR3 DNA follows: TGTGCCACCAGCGACCGAGGGTATAACTATGGCTACACCTTC.

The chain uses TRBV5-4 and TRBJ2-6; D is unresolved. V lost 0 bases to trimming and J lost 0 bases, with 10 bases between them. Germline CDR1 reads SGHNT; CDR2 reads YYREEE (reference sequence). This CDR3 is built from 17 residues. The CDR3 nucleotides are TGTGCCAGCAGCTTGGACCCAACCTACTCTGGGGCCAACGTCCTGACTTTC. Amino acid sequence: CASSLDPTYSGANVLTF. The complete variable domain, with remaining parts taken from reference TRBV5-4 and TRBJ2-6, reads ETGVTQSPTHLIKTRGQQVTLRCSSQSGHNTVSWYQQALGQGPQFIFQYYREEENGRGNFPPRFSGLQFPNYSSELNVNALELDDSALYLCASSLDPTYSGANVLTFGAGSRLTVL.

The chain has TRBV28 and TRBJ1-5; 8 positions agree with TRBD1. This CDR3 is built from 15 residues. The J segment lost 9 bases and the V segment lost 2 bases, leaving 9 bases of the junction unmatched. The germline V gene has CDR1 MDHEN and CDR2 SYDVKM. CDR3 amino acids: CASSLPSGGGWPQHF. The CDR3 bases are TGTGCCAGCAGTTTACCGTCAGGGGGCGGTTGGCCCCAGCATTTT.

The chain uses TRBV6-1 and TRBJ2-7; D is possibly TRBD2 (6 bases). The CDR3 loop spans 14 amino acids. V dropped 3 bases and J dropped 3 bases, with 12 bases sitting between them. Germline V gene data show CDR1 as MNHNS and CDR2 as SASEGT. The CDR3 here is CASSDGGSLYEQYF. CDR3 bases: TGTGCCAGCAGTGATGGGGGGTCACTCTACGAGCAGTACTTC.

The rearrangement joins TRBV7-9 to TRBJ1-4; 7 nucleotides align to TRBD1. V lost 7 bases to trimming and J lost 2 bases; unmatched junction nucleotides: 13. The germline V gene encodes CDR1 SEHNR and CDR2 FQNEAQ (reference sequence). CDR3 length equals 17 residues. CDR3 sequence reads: CASNPSYRGDTNEKLFF. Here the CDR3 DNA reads TGTGCCAGCAACCCCTCGTACAGGGGAGATACTAATGAAAAACTGTTTTTT.

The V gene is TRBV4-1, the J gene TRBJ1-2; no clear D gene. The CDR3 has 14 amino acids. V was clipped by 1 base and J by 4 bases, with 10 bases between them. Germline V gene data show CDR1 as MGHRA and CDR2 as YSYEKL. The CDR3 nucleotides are TGCGCCAGCAGCCAAGCTCTAAATCCCTATGGCTACACCTTC. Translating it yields CASSQALNPYGYTF.

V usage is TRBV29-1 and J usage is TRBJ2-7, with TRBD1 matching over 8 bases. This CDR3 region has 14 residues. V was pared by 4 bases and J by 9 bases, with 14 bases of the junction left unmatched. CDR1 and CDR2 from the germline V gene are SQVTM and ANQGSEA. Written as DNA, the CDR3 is TGCAGCGTTGTGGGGACAGGAATTCTAAAGGGGCAGTACTTC. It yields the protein CSVVGTGILKGQYF.

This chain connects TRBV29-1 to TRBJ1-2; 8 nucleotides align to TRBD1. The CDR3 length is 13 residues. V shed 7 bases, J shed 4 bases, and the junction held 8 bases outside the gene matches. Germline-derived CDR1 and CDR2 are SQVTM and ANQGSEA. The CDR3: CSAWTGTGYGYTF. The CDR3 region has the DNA TGCAGCGCCTGGACAGGGACAGGCTATGGCTACACCTTC.

DNA of the CDR3: TGTGCCACCAGTGGACAGGGGGGGGGCTACACCTTC. It translates to CATSGQGGGYTF. V is TRBV24-1 and J is TRBJ1-2, with 9 positions matching TRBD1. The J segment lost 8 bases and the V segment lost 5 bases, leaving 2 bases of the junction unmatched. Germline lookup yields CDR1 KGHDR and CDR2 SFDVKD. The CDR3 consists of 12 residues.

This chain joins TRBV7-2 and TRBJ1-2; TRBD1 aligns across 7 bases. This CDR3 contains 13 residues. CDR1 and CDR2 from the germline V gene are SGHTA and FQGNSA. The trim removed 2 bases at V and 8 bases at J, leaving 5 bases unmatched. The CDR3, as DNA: TGTGCCAGCAGCTTACTCCGACAGGGCGGCTACACCTTC. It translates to CASSLLRQGGYTF.

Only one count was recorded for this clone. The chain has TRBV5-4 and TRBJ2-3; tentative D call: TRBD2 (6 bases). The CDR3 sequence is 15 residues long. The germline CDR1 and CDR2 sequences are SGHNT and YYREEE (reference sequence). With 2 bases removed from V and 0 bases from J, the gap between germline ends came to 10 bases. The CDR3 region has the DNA TGTGCCAGCAGCTTCCGGGGGATTAGCACAGATACGCAGTATTTT. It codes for CASSFRGISTDTQYF. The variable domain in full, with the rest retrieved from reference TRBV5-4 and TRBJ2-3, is ETGVTQSPTHLIKTRGQQVTLRCSSQSGHNTVSWYQQALGQGPQFIFQYYREEENGRGNFPPRFSGLQFPNYSSELNVNALELDDSALYLCASSFRGISTDTQYFGPGTRLTVL.

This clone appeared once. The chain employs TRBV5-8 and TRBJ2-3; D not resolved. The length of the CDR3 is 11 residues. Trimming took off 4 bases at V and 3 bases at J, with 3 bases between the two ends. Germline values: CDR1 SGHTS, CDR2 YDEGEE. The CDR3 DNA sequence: TGTGCCAGCAGCCCTACAGATACGCAGTATTTT. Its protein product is CASSPTDTQYF.

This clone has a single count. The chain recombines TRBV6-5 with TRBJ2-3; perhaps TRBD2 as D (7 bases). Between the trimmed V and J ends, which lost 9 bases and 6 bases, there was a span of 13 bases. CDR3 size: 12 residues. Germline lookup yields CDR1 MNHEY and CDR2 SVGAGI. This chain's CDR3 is CASGSGGDTQYF. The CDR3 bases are TGTGCCAGTGGGTCGGGGGGCGATACGCAGTATTTT.

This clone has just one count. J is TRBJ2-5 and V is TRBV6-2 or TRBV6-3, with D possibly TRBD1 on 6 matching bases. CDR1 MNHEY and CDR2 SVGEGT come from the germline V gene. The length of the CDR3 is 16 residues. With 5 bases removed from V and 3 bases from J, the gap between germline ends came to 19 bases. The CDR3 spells CASSQPSGTPKETQYF. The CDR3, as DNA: TGTGCCAGCAGTCAACCCTCCGGGACACCCAAAGAGACCCAGTACTTC.

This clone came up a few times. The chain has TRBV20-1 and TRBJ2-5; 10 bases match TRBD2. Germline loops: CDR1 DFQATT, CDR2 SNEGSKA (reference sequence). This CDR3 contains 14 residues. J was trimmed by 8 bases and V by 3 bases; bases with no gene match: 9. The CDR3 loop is CSASPSGGAFTQYF. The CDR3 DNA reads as TGCAGTGCTAGTCCCAGCGGGGGGGCTTTTACCCAGTACTTC.